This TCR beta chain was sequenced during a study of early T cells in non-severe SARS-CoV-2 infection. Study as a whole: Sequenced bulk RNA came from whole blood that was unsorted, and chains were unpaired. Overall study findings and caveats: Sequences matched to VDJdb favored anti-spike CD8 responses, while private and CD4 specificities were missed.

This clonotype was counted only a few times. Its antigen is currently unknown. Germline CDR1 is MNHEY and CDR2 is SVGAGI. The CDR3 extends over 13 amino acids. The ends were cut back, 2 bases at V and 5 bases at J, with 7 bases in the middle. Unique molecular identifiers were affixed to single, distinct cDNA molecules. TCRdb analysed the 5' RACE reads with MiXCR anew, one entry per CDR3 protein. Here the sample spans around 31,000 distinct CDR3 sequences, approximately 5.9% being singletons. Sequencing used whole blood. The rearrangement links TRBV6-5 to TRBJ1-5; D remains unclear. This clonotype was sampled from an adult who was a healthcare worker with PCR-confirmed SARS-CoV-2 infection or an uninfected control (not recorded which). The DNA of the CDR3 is TGTGCCAGCAGTTACGATGAGTATCAGCCCCAGCATTTT. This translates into CASSYDEYQPQHF.